This is a list of T cell receptor beta chains from one sample in a study of radiotherapy plus CTLA-4 blockade in lung cancer. Generated by immunoSEQ multiplex PCR, the TCRdb table keeps only in-frame clones and is missing some. The sample carries 25,000 to 35,000 clones, roughly 80% recorded once. The sequences come from peripheral blood, collected from a patient treated with radiotherapy plus ipilimumab. These receptor sequences come from a human donor with non-small cell lung cancer who had stable disease on radiotherapy plus ipilimumab. The CDR3 runs from the conserved cysteine through the conserved F or W. Each record gives: clone size, J gene, D gene, V gene, CDR3 protein, CDR3 DNA. A D gene is named only where the DNA matches it firmly. Not all rows give a size; the values are once, few, many and, for expanded clones, a class.

size: NA
J: TRBJ2-5
D: TRBD1
V: TRBV7-8
CDR3: CASSPDRVHETQYF
DNA: TGTGCCAGCAGCCCGGACAGGGTTCATGAGACCCAGTACTTC

size: NA
J: TRBJ1-4
D: NA
V: TRBV28
CDR3: CASSLWGAFNEKLFF
DNA: TGTGCCAGCAGTTTATGGGGGGCGTTTAATGAAAAACTGTTTTTT

size: NA
J: TRBJ2-3
D: NA
V: TRBV27
CDR3: CASSSLTLSTDTQYF
DNA: TGTGCCAGCAGTTCCCTTACCCTTAGCACAGATACGCAGTATTTT

size: few
J: TRBJ2-3
D: NA
V: TRBV5-4
CDR3: CASVEVGRSTDTQYF
DNA: TGTGCCAGCGTAGAGGTAGGGCGGAGCACAGATACGCAGTATTTT

size: few
J: TRBJ1-6
D: NA
V: TRBV7-9
CDR3: CASSLTESPLHF
DNA: TGTGCCAGCAGCCTGACAGAATCACCCCTCCACTTT

size: NA
J: TRBJ1-2
D: TRBD1
V: TRBV6-1
CDR3: CASSDGGGTDYGYTF
DNA: TGTGCCAGCAGTGATGGGGGTGGGACAGACTATGGCTACACCTTC

size: NA
J: TRBJ2-1
D: NA
V: TRBV9
CDR3: CASSVGQWGRGDEQFF
DNA: TGTGCCAGCAGCGTAGGCCAGTGGGGGCGTGGGGATGAGCAGTTCTTC

size: once
J: TRBJ2-3
D: TRBD2
V: TRBV5-4
CDR3: CASSLTSGGAEDTQYF
DNA: TGTGCCAGCAGCCTTACTAGCGGGGGGGCAGAAGATACGCAGTATTTT

size: NA
J: TRBJ2-5
D: TRBD1
V: TRBV5-1
CDR3: CASSTRLVRQGAGETQYF
DNA: TGCGCCAGCAGCACCAGACTTGTTCGGCAGGGGGCGGGGGAGACCCAGTACTTC

size: NA
J: TRBJ1-2
D: NA
V: TRBV4-2
CDR3: CASRGTRAYGYTF
DNA: TGTGCCAGCAGAGGGACGCGCGCCTATGGCTACACCTTC

size: NA
J: TRBJ1-5
D: TRBD1
V: TRBV2
CDR3: CASSKTTGYNQPQHF
DNA: TGTGCCAGCAGTAAAACGACAGGGTACAATCAGCCCCAGCATTTT

size: NA
J: TRBJ1-2
D: NA
V: TRBV7-2
CDR3: CASSLATRDGYTF
DNA: TGTGCCAGCAGCTTAGCGACCCGGGATGGCTACACCTTC

size: NA
J: TRBJ1-1
D: TRBD1
V: TRBV4-1
CDR3: CASSQDSTVSGGLDTEAFF
DNA: TGCGCCAGCAGCCAAGATTCGACGGTGTCAGGGGGCTTGGACACTGAAGCTTTCTTT

size: few
J: TRBJ1-1
D: NA
V: TRBV19
CDR3: CASSMRTNNEAFF
DNA: TGTGCCAGTAGTATGCGCACAAACAATGAAGCTTTCTTT

size: once
J: TRBJ2-1
D: NA
V: TRBV6-5
CDR3: CASSYLVGGGDNEQFF
DNA: TGTGCCAGCAGTTACTTAGTGGGGGGGGGCGACAATGAGCAGTTCTTC

size: NA
J: TRBJ1-2
D: TRBD1
V: TRBV28
CDR3: CASSNSLSRHRDRPF
DNA: TGTGCCAGCAGTAACTCCCTTTCACGTCACCGGGACAGGCCCTTC

size: NA
J: TRBJ2-3
D: NA
V: TRBV11-2
CDR3: CASSSRLDSFKDTQYF
DNA: TGTGCCAGCAGCTCCCGTTTAGACAGTTTTAAAGATACGCAGTATTTT

size: once
J: TRBJ2-5
D: TRBD2
V: TRBV29-1
CDR3: CSVEDTSGVGETQYF
DNA: TGCAGCGTTGAAGATACTAGCGGGGTAGGAGAGACCCAGTACTTC

size: NA
J: TRBJ1-2
D: NA
V: TRBV5-1
CDR3: CASTPGGPLNYGYTF
DNA: TGCGCCAGCACCCCTGGGGGCCCCCTTAACTATGGCTACACCTTC

size: NA
J: TRBJ1-2
D: NA
V: TRBV5-4
CDR3: CASSLDGGGHLYGYTF
DNA: TGTGCCAGCAGCTTGGATGGCGGGGGACACCTCTATGGCTACACCTTC

size: NA
J: TRBJ2-3
D: NA
V: TRBV5-5
CDR3: CASSLGQGLSGADTQYF
DNA: TGTGCCAGCAGCTTAGGGCAGGGGCTGTCGGGCGCAGATACGCAGTATTTT

size: NA
J: TRBJ2-6
D: NA
V: TRBV10-3
CDR3: CAIGSGGNSGANVLTF
DNA: TGTGCCATCGGGTCTGGAGGGAACTCTGGGGCCAACGTCCTGACTTTC

size: once
J: TRBJ2-5
D: TRBD2
V: TRBV4-1
CDR3: CASSQAAGGRETQYF
DNA: TGCGCCAGCAGCCAAGCTGCGGGGGGCCGGGAGACCCAGTACTTC

size: NA
J: TRBJ2-5
D: NA
V: TRBV11-2
CDR3: CASAQRPTEETQYF
DNA: TGTGCCAGCGCTCAGCGCCCGACAGAAGAGACCCAGTACTTC

size: NA
J: TRBJ1-2
D: TRBD1
V: TRBV19
CDR3: CASSDRDRLILF
DNA: TGTGCCAGTAGTGACCGGGACAGATTAATTCTCTTC

size: NA
J: TRBJ1-3
D: NA
V: TRBV29-1
CDR3: CSVEFYIDSGNTIYF
DNA: TGCAGCGTTGAATTTTATATAGACTCTGGAAACACCATATATTTT

size: NA
J: TRBJ1-1
D: NA
V: TRBV6-1
CDR3: CASRQGRMNTEAFF
DNA: TGTGCCAGCAGACAGGGTCGCATGAACACTGAAGCTTTCTTT

size: NA
J: TRBJ1-2
D: TRBD1
V: TRBV19
CDR3: CASSPRDRSYGYTF
DNA: TGTGCCAGTAGCCCTCGGGACAGGTCCTATGGCTACACCTTC

size: NA
J: TRBJ1-2
D: TRBD1
V: TRBV18
CDR3: CASSPRGTYGYTF
DNA: TGTGCCAGCTCGCCCAGGGGGACCTATGGCTACACCTTC

size: NA
J: TRBJ2-1
D: NA
V: TRBV27
CDR3: CASSDTYNEQFF
DNA: TGTGCCAGCAGTGACACCTACAATGAGCAGTTCTTC